These 8 T cell receptor beta chains came from one sample sequenced in a study of blood T cell repertoires in COVID-19 (dated by TCRdb to 2018 to 2020). Library method: the immunoSEQ multiplex PCR assay. TCRdb limited this immuneACCESS table to in-frame rearrangements with V and J called. A share of clones is missing; checked studies link under half to unresolved V genes, and the rest is unexplained. This sample has some 210,000 clones in its table, and over 75% of those were observed once. The ten largest account for around a tenth of the sample. Material for sequencing was PBMCs or T cells enriched from blood (not recorded which). These receptors were obtained from a man aged 35 to 55 who had recovered from COVID-19.

As to this clone: Other DNA sequences in this specimen translate into the identical CDR3. The chain has TRBV2 and TRBJ1-2, with D maybe TRBD1 (6 bases). With 4 bases removed from V and 4 bases from J, the gap between germline ends came to 10 bases. Germline loops: CDR1 SNHLY, CDR2 FYNNEI. This CDR3 region has 13 residues. CDR3 loop: CASSGQGLYGYTF. DNA for the CDR3: TGTGCCAGCAGTGGGCAGGGGCTCTATGGCTACACCTTC.

This sequence joins TRBV7-9 and TRBJ2-5; D is perhaps TRBD2 (6 bases). The CDR3 extends over 15 amino acids. The V gene's germline CDR1 is SEHNR and CDR2 FQNEAQ (reference sequence). Trimming pared 4 bases from V and 7 bases from J, leaving 19 bases between. The CDR3 DNA is TGTGCCAGCAGCTCGCCGGAGGGACTCTCCGGGACCCAGTACTTC. Translating it yields CASSSPEGLSGTQYF.

V is TRBV3-1 (or the pseudogene TRBV3-2) and J is TRBJ1-1, with a possible D match to TRBD1 (5 bases). CDR1 LGHDT and CDR2 YNNKEL come from the germline V gene (reference sequence). The germline V and J ends were trimmed by 8 bases and 6 bases, with 10 bases remaining between them. The CDR3 length is 11 residues. The CDR3 spells CASGAGSEAFF. CDR3 nucleotides: TGTGCCAGCGGGGCAGGGTCTGAAGCTTTCTTT.

The CDR3 region is CASSSRDSLNTEAFF. The DNA for the CDR3 is TGTGCCAGCAGCTCGAGGGACAGCTTGAACACTGAAGCTTTCTTT. This rearrangement joins TRBV7-8 to TRBJ1-1, with 7 bases matching TRBD1. The CDR3 covers 15 residues. The junction had 5 bases not matched to a gene; V was cut back by 4 bases and J by 0 bases. Germline values: CDR1 SGHVS, CDR2 FQNEAQ.

The chain combines TRBV3-1 (or the pseudogene TRBV3-2) with TRBJ1-1; weak D call: TRBD1 (5 bases). V gave up 2 bases and J gave up 0 bases, with 10 bases separating them. The V gene's germline CDR1 is LGHDT and CDR2 YNNKEL (reference sequence). CDR3 size: 15 residues. The CDR3: CASSQSGLLNTEAFF. The DNA of the CDR3 is TGTGCCAGCAGCCAATCGGGACTGCTGAACACTGAAGCTTTCTTT.

This clone was seen more than once but under ten times. J is TRBJ1-4 and V is TRBV24-1, with a tentative D call TRBD1 (5 bases). This CDR3 has 14 residues. The V gene lost 3 bases and the J gene lost 11 bases, with 15 bases spanning the gap. The germline gives CDR1 KGHDR, CDR2 SFDVKD. The CDR3 reads CATSDLDAGGKLFF. CDR3 nucleotide sequence: TGTGCCACCAGTGATCTGGACGCTGGGGGGAAACTGTTTTTT.

This clone appeared once. V is TRBV14 and J is TRBJ2-3; tentative D call: TRBD2 (5 bases). The length of the CDR3 is 14 residues. Deletions cut 4 bases from V and 4 bases from J, with 12 bases between. The germline V gene encodes CDR1 SGHDN and CDR2 FVKESK. DNA for the CDR3: TGTGCCAGCAGCCTAGCACTAGGCGCAGATACGCAGTATTTT. Its protein is CASSLALGADTQYF.

This chain uses TRBV11-1 with TRBJ1-1; D possibly corresponds to TRBD1 (5 bases). The V gene's germline CDR1 is SGHAT and CDR2 FQDESV (reference sequence). V was clipped by 3 bases and J by 2 bases, with 7 bases between them. The CDR3 totals 13 residues. The CDR3 DNA sequence: TGTGCCAGCAGCTTGGGGGGAAACACTGAAGCTTTCTTT. Its protein product is CASSLGGNTEAFF.